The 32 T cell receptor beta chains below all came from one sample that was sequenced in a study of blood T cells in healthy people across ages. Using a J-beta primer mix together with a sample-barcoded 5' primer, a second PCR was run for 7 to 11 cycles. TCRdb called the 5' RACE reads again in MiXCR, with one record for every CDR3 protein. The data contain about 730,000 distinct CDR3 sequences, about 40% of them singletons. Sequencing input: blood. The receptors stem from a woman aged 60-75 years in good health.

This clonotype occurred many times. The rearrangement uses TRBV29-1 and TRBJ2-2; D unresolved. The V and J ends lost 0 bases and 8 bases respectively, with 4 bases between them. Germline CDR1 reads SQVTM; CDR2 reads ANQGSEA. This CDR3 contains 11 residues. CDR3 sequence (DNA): TGCAGCGTTGAAGATCAGGGGGAGCTGTTTTTT. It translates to CSVEDQGELFF.

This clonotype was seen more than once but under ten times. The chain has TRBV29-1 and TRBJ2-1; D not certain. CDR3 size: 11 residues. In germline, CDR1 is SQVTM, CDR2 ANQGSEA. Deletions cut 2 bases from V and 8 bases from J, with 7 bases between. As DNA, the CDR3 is TGCAGCGTTGAAACGGGCGATGAGCAGTTCTTC. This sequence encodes CSVETGDEQFF.

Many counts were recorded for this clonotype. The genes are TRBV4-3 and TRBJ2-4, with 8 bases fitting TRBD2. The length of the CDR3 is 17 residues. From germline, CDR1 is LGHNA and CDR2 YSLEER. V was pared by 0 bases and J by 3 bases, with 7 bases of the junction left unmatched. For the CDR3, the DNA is TGCGCCAGCAGCCAAGAGGCAGCGGGAGTAGACAAAAACATTCAGTACTTC. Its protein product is CASSQEAAGVDKNIQYF.

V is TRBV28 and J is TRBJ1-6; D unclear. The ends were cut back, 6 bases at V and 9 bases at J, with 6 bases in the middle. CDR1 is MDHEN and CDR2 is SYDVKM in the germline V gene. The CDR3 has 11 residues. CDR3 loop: CASRASSPLHF. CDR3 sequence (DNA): TGTGCCAGCAGGGCGAGTTCACCCCTCCACTTT.

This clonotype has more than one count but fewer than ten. CDR3 sequence: CASSQAQREQFF. The CDR3 DNA is TGTGCCAGCAGCCAAGCTCAACGTGAGCAGTTCTTC. The chain recombines TRBV3-1 with TRBJ2-1, with D unclear. The CDR3 has 12 amino acids. CDR1 LGHDT and CDR2 YNNKEL come from the germline V gene (reference sequence). The V gene lost 1 base and the J gene lost 9 bases, with 7 bases spanning the gap.

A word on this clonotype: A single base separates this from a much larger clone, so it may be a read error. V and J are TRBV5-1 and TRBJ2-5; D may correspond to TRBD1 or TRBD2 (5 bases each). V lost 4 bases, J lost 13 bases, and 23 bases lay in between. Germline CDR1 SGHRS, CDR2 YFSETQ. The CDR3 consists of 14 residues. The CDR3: CASSAGTSQLERYF. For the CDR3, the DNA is TGCGCCAGCAGCGCCGGGACGTCCCAGTTAGAGCGGTACTTC.

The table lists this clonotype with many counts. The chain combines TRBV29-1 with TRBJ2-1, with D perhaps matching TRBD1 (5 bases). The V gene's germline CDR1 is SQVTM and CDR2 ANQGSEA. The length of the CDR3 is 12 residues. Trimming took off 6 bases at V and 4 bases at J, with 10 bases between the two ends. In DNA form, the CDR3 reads TGCAGCGTGGGGCTTGGGTACAATGAGCAGTTCTTC. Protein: CSVGLGYNEQFF.

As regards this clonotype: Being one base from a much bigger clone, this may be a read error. The CDR3 region is CSARALDELFF. For the CDR3, the DNA is TGCAGTGCTAGAGCGTTAGATGAGCTGTTCTTC. The chain links TRBV20-1 to TRBJ2-1; D unresolved. This CDR3 region has 11 residues. Germline loops: CDR1 DFQATT, CDR2 SNEGSKA (reference sequence).

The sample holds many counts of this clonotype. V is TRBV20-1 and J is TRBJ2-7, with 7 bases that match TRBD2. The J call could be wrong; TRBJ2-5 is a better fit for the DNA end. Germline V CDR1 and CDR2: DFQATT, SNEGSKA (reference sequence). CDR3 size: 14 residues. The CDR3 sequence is CSASPAGRGGTQYF. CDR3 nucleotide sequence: TGCAGTGCTAGTCCAGCGGGGCGAGGCGGGACCCAGTACTTC.

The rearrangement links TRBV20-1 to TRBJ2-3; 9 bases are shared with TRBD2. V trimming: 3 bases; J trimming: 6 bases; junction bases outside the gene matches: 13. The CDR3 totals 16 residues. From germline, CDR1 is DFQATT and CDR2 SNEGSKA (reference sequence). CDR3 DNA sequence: TGCAGTGCTAGGATTTGGGGCGGGAGGGCCACCGATACGCAGTATTTT. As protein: CSARIWGGRATDTQYF.

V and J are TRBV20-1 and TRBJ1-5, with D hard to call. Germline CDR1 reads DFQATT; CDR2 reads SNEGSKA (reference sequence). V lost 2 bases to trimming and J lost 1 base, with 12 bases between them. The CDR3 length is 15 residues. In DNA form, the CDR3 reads TGCAGTGCTAGAAGAGTGCCTAAAAGCAATCAGCCCCAGCATTTT. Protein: CSARRVPKSNQPQHF.

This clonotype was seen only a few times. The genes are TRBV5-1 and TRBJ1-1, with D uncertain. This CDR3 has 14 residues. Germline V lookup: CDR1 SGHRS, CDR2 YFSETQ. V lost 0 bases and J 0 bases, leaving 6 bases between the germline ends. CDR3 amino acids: CASSLDQLNTEAFF. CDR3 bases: TGCGCCAGCAGCTTGGATCAGCTGAACACTGAAGCTTTCTTT.

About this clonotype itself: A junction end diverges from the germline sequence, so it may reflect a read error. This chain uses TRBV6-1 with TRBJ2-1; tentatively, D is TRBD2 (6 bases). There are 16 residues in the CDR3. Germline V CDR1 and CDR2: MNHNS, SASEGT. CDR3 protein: CASREGTAPRINEQFF. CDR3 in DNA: TGTGCCAGCAGGGAAGGGACTGCCCCTAGGATCAATGAGCAGTTCTTC.

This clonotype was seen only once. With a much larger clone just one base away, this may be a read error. In DNA form, the CDR3 reads TGCAGCGCCAAACAGGGTACTAGCACTGAAGCTTTCTTT. Encoded protein: CSAKQGTSTEAFF. The chain recombines TRBV29-1 with TRBJ1-1, with D perhaps TRBD1 (6 bases). Trimming shortened V by 7 bases and J by 4 bases, and 16 bases separated the two germline ends. The length of the CDR3 is 13 residues. Per the germline V gene, CDR1 is SQVTM and CDR2 is ANQGSEA.

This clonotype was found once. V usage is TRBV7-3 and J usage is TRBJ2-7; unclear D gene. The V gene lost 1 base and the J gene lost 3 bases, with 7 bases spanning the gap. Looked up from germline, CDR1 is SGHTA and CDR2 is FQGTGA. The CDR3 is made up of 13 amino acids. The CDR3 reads CASSLMQGYEQYF. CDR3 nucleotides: TGTGCCAGCAGCTTAATGCAAGGCTACGAGCAGTACTTC.

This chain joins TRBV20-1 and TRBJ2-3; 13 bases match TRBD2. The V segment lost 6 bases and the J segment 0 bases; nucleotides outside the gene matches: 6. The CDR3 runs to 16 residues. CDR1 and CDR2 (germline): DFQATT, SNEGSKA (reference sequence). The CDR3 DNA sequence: TGCAGTGCCGCCGGGACTAGCGGGGCTAGCACAGATACGCAGTATTTT. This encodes CSAAGTSGASTDTQYF.

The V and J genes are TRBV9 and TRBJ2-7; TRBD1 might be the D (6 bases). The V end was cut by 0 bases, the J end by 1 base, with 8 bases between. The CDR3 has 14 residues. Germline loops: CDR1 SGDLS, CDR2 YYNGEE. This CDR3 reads CASSVEGVSYEQYF. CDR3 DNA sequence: TGTGCCAGCAGCGTAGAGGGGGTATCCTACGAGCAGTACTTC.

CDR3 amino acids: CASSYSFTGAQQETQYF. DNA of the CDR3: TGTGCCAGCAGTTACTCCTTTACAGGGGCCCAACAAGAGACCCAGTACTTC. V gene TRBV6-5 combines with J gene TRBJ2-5; 7 bases agree with TRBD1. With V trimmed by 0 bases and J by 2 bases, 9 bases remained unmatched. This CDR3 contains 17 residues. Germline values: CDR1 MNHEY, CDR2 SVGAGI.

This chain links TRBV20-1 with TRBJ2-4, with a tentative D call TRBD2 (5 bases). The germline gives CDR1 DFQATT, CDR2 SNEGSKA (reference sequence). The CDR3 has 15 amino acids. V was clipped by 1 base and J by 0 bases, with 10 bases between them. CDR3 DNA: TGCAGTGCTAGAGTCAGCGGTATAGCCAAAAACATTCAGTACTTC. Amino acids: CSARVSGIAKNIQYF.

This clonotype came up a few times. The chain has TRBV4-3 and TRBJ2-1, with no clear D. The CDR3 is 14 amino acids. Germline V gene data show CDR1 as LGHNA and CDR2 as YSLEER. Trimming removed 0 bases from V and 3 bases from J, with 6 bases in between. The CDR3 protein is CASSQENYYNEQFF. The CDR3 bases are TGCGCCAGCAGCCAAGAGAATTACTACAATGAGCAGTTCTTC.

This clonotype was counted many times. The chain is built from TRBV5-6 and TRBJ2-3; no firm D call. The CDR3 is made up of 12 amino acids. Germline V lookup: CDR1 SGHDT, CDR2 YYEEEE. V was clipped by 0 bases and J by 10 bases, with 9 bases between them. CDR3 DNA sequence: TGTGCCAGCAGCTTGGCCACAATGGCGCAGTATTTT. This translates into CASSLATMAQYF. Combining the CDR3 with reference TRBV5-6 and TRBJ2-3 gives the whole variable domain DAGVTQSPTHLIKTRGQQVTLRCSPKSGHDTVSWYQQALGQGPQFIFQYYEEEERQRGNFPDRFSGHQFPNYSSELNVNALLLGDSALYLCASSLATMAQYFGPGTRLTVL.

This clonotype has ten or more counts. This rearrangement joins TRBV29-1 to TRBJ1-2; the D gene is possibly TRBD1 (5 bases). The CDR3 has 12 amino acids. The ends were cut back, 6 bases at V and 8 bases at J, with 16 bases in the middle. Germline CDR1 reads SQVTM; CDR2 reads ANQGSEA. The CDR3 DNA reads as TGCAGCGTCCAAAACAGGCTTAGGGGCTACACCTTC. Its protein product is CSVQNRLRGYTF.

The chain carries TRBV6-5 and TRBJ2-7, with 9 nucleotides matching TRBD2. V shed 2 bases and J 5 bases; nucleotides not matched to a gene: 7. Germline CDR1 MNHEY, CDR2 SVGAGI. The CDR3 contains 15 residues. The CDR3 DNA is TGTGCCAGCAGTTACGGGGGACTAGCCCGGGACGAGCAGTACTTC. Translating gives CASSYGGLARDEQYF.

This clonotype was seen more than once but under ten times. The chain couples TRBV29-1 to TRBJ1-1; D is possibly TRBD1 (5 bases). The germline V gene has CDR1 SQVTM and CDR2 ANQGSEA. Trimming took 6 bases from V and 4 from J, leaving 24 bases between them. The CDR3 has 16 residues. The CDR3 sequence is CSVFHGPFRGGTEAFF. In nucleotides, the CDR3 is TGCAGCGTATTCCATGGTCCCTTTAGGGGTGGCACTGAAGCTTTCTTT. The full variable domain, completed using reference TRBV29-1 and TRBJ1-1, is SAVISQKPSRDICQRGTSLTIQCQVDSQVTMMFWYRQQPGQSLTLIATANQGSEATYESGFVIDKFPISRPNLTFSTLTVSNMSPEDSSIYLCSVFHGPFRGGTEAFFGQGTRLTVV.

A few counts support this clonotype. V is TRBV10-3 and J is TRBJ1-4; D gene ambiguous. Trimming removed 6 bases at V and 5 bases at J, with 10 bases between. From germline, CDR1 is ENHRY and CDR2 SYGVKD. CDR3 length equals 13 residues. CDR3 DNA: TGTGCCATCAGCCGGGCCTCGAATGAAAAACTGTTTTTT. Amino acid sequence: CAISRASNEKLFF.

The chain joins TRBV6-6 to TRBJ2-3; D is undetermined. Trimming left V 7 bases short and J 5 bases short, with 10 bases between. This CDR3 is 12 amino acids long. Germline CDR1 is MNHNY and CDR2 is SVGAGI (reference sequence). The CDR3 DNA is TGTGCCAGCAAACCCCCAGGAGATACGCAGTATTTT. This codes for CASKPPGDTQYF.

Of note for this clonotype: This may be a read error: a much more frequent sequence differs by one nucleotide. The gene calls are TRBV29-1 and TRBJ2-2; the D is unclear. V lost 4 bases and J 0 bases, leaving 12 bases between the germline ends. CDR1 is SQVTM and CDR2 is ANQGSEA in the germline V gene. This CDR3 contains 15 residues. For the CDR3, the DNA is TGCAGCGTTGGTAATGGGCGAGCGAACACCGGGGAGCTGTTTTTT. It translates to CSVGNGRANTGELFF.

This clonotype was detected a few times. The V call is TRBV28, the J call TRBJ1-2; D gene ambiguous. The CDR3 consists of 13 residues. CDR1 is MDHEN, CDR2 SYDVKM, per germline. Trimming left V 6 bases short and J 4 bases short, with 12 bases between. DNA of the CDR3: TGTGCCAGCAGAGACCGGGTAGCCTATGGCTACACCTTC. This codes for CASRDRVAYGYTF.

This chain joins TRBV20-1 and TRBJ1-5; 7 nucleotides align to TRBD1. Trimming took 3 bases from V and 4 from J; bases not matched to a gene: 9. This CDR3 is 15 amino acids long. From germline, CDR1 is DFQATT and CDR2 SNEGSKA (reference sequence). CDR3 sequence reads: CSASLAGGSNQPQHF. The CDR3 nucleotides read TGCAGTGCTAGTTTGGCAGGGGGAAGTAATCAGCCCCAGCATTTT.

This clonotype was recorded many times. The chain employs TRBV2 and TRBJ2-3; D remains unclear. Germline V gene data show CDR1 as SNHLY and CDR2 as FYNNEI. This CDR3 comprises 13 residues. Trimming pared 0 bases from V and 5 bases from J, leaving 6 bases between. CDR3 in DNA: TGTGCCAGCAGTGAAGCGCTTCAAGATACGCAGTATTTT. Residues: CASSEALQDTQYF.

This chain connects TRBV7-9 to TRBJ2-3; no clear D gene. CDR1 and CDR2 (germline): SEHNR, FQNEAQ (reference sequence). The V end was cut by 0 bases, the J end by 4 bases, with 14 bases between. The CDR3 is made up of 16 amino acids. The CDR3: CASSLAHQRQPDTQYF. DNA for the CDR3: TGTGCCAGCAGCTTAGCGCATCAGAGGCAGCCAGATACGCAGTATTTT.

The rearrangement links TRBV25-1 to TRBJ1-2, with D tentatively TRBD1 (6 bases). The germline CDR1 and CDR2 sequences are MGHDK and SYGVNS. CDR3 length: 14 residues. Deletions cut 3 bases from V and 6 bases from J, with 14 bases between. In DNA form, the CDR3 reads TGTGCCAGCAGTGACTCCGGACAGAGAAATGGCTACACCTTC. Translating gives CASSDSGQRNGYTF.